Below, 23 T cell receptor beta chains from the same sample are listed, as sequenced in a study of blood T cell repertoires in COVID-19. The assay was immunoSEQ multiplex PCR, and TCRdb's table has in-frame clones only and misses some. This sample has roughly 500,000 clones; over 75% occur once, and the top ten carry approximately 2.9%. What was sequenced was peripheral blood. All receptors come from a human donor in a cohort sampled during active COVID-19.

The chain has TRBV4-3 and TRBJ2-5, with TRBD1 identical over 7 bases. The V and J ends lost 0 bases and 4 bases, in that order; junction bases with no gene match: 2. CDR1 and CDR2 (germline): LGHNA, YSLEER. This CDR3 has 14 residues. The CDR3 DNA sequence: TGCGCCAGCAGCCAAGATAGGGGGCGAGAGACCCAGTACTTC. Translating it yields CASSQDRGRETQYF.

The J gene is TRBJ2-7, the V gene TRBV5-1; D possibly corresponds to TRBD2 (6 bases). The CDR3 consists of 15 residues. With 4 bases removed from V and 3 bases from J, the gap between germline ends came to 17 bases. Germline loops: CDR1 SGHRS, CDR2 YFSETQ. CDR3 DNA: TGCGCCAGCAGCCCAGGGACTCCTTCCCTCTACGAGCAGTACTTC. It yields the protein CASSPGTPSLYEQYF.

V gene TRBV9 combines with J gene TRBJ1-4, with TRBD1 identical over 8 bases. The V segment lost 4 bases and the J segment 8 bases; nucleotides outside the gene matches: 7. Germline CDR1 is SGDLS and CDR2 is YYNGEE. The CDR3 extends over 14 amino acids. The CDR3 protein is CASSNGQGLEKLFF. CDR3 DNA: TGTGCCAGCAGCAACGGACAGGGACTAGAAAAACTGTTTTTT.

The sample holds one count of this clone. The chain carries TRBV4-2 and TRBJ2-1; 10 bases line up with TRBD2. Germline loops: CDR1 LGHNA, CDR2 YNFKEQ. The CDR3 runs to 18 residues. V dropped 0 bases and J dropped 9; count of bases not matched to a gene: 14. This CDR3 is CASSQESGLSGRESEQFF. The CDR3, as DNA: TGTGCCAGCAGCCAAGAATCGGGCTTGAGCGGGAGGGAGAGTGAGCAGTTCTTC.

The chain is built from TRBV13 and TRBJ2-7; D is unresolved. Trimming took off 1 base at V and 5 bases at J, with 6 bases between the two ends. CDR1 PRHDT and CDR2 FYEKMQ come from the germline V gene (reference sequence). The CDR3 sequence is 12 residues long. CDR3 loop: CASSLDIHEQYF. The CDR3, as DNA: TGTGCCAGCAGCTTAGATATCCACGAGCAGTACTTC.

The chain is built from TRBV5-6 and TRBJ2-3; TRBD2 matches 7 bases. Germline V CDR1 and CDR2: SGHDT, YYEEEE. The CDR3 is made up of 16 amino acids. Trimming at V came to 4 bases and at J to 2 bases, leaving 10 bases not matched to a gene. CDR3 protein: CASSPGAGVATDTQYF. The CDR3 DNA is TGTGCCAGCAGCCCCGGGGCGGGAGTGGCCACAGATACGCAGTATTTT.

This clone was seen many times. The V gene is TRBV28, the J gene TRBJ1-5; unclear D gene. CDR3 length: 11 amino acids. V gave up 4 bases and J gave up 9 bases, with 7 bases separating them. The germline gives CDR1 MDHEN, CDR2 SYDVKM. The CDR3 region has the DNA TGTGCCAGCAGTTCCACGAGGCCCCAGCATTTT. As protein: CASSSTRPQHF.

The rearrangement joins TRBV12-5 to TRBJ2-2, with TRBD2 matching 7 bases. CDR3 size: 15 residues. Germline values: CDR1 LGHNT, CDR2 FRNRAP. After removal of 1 base from V and 4 bases from J, the junction contained 3 bases not matched to a gene. CDR3 DNA: TGTGCTAGTGGTTTGGGAAGCGGGGCCACCGGGGAGCTGTTTTTT. Amino acids: CASGLGSGATGELFF.

This clone was seen a handful of times. The CDR3 sequence is CASSIVSGSYYNEQFF. The CDR3 nucleotides read TGTGCCAGTAGTATAGTTAGTGGGAGCTACTACAATGAGCAGTTCTTC. The chain recombines TRBV19 with TRBJ2-1, with D possibly TRBD2 on 5 matching bases. Germline CDR1 is LNHDA and CDR2 is SQIVND (reference sequence). This CDR3 contains 16 residues. V lost 1 base to trimming and J lost 3 bases, with 13 bases between them. The entire variable domain, with the rest obtained from reference TRBV19 and TRBJ2-1, is as follows: DGGITQSPKYLFRKEGQNVTLSCEQNLNHDAMYWYRQDPGQGLRLIYYSQIVNDFQKGDIAEGYSVSREKKESFPLTVTSAQKNPTAFYLCASSIVSGSYYNEQFFGPGTRLTVL.

This clone was recorded a few times. The genes are TRBV10-3 and TRBJ1-1; no firm D call. V was clipped by 0 bases and J by 1 base, with 9 bases between them. From germline, CDR1 is ENHRY and CDR2 SYGVKD. The CDR3 totals 15 residues. The CDR3 DNA follows: TGTGCCATCAGTGAGTCGTCGGGAAGGAACACTGAAGCTTTCTTT. It encodes CAISESSGRNTEAFF.

This chain uses TRBV7-9 with TRBJ2-2, with 8 bases fitting TRBD2. With 6 bases clipped from V and 0 bases from J, the junction kept 6 bases outside the gene matches. The CDR3 is 16 amino acids. Germline assignment: CDR1 SEHNR and CDR2 FQNEAQ (reference sequence). The CDR3 DNA reads as TGTGCCAGCAGATCGATAGCGGGAACGAACACCGGGGAGCTGTTTTTT. It codes for CASRSIAGTNTGELFF.

This sequence joins TRBV7-3 and TRBJ2-5, with D possibly TRBD1 on 5 matching bases. The CDR3 length is 13 residues. Germline assignment: CDR1 SGHTA and CDR2 FQGTGA. Between the trimmed V and J ends, which lost 6 bases and 0 bases, there was a span of 8 bases. CDR3 residues: CASSQGYQETQYF. CDR3 DNA sequence: TGTGCCAGCAGTCAGGGTTACCAAGAGACCCAGTACTTC. Full variable domain (outside the CDR3, taken from reference TRBV7-3 and TRBJ2-5): GAGVSQTPSNKVTEKGKYVELRCDPISGHTALYWYRQSLGQGPEFLIYFQGTGAADDSGLPNDRFFAVRPEGSVSTLKIQRTERGDSAVYLCASSQGYQETQYFGPGTRLLVL.

The rearrangement uses TRBV5-1 and TRBJ2-1, with TRBD2 as a possible D gene (7 bases). Germline assignment: CDR1 SGHRS and CDR2 YFSETQ. This CDR3 is 16 amino acids long. Between the trimmed V and J ends, which lost 1 base and 0 bases, there was a span of 11 bases. CDR3 amino acids: CASSLKGGSSYNEQFF. CDR3 nucleotide sequence: TGCGCCAGCAGCTTGAAGGGGGGGAGCTCCTACAATGAGCAGTTCTTC.

V usage is TRBV24-1 and J usage is TRBJ1-5; 9 nucleotides match TRBD1. There are 14 residues in the CDR3. Germline V gene lookup returns CDR1 KGHDR and CDR2 SFDVKD. V gave up 9 bases and J gave up 3 bases; unmatched junction bases: 5. CDR3 in amino acids: CATAGTGINQPQHF. CDR3 nucleotide sequence: TGTGCCACCGCCGGGACAGGGATCAATCAGCCCCAGCATTTT.

V usage is TRBV7-3 and J usage is TRBJ2-2, with D possibly being TRBD1 (6 bases). Germline CDR1 reads SGHTA; CDR2 reads FQGTGA. The CDR3 spans 14 residues. Trimming pared 5 bases from V and 5 bases from J, leaving 12 bases between. The CDR3 loop is CASSEPDRTGELFF. CDR3 in DNA: TGTGCCAGCAGCGAGCCAGACAGGACCGGGGAGCTGTTTTTT.

This clone has only one observation. The junction does not match germline at one end; this may be a read error. The rearrangement uses TRBV7-7 and TRBJ2-5; a possible D gene is TRBD1 (5 bases). CDR3 length: 13 amino acids. Germline assignment: CDR1 SSHAT and CDR2 FNYEAQ (reference sequence). CDR3 DNA sequence: TGTGCTAGCAGCTTACAGGTCCAAGAGACCCAGTACTTC. As protein: CASSLQVQETQYF. Complete variable domain (other parts from reference TRBV7-7 and TRBJ2-5): GAGVSQSPRYKVTKRGQDVTLRCDPISSHATLYWYQQALGQGPEFLTYFNYEAQPDKSGLPSDRFSAERPEGSISTLTIQRTEQRDSAMYRCASSLQVQETQYFGPGTRLLVL.

The chain carries TRBV5-4 and TRBJ1-1, with D unclear. Germline V CDR1 and CDR2: SGHNT, YYREEE (reference sequence). The CDR3 totals 15 residues. V was clipped by 4 bases and J by 5 bases, with 18 bases between them. CDR3 amino acids: CASSISSEPGTEAFF. CDR3 bases: TGTGCCAGCAGCATAAGTTCTGAACCGGGAACTGAAGCTTTCTTT.

The chain is built from TRBV9 and TRBJ1-4; 7 bases match TRBD1. V lost 0 bases and J lost 7; bases outside the gene matches: 9. This CDR3 spans 16 amino acids. Germline V gene data show CDR1 as SGDLS and CDR2 as YYNGEE. CDR3 loop: CASSVDGRQGGEKLFF. As DNA, the CDR3 is TGTGCCAGCAGCGTAGACGGAAGACAGGGTGGTGAAAAACTGTTTTTT.

The chain combines TRBV6-5 with TRBJ2-3; 9 positions agree with TRBD1. CDR1 and CDR2 (germline): MNHEY, SVGAGI. This CDR3 comprises 14 residues. V gave up 8 bases and J gave up 1 base; unmatched junction bases: 4. The CDR3 DNA reads TGTGCCAGCGAAGGGGACAGGGGCACAGATACGCAGTATTTT. It encodes CASEGDRGTDTQYF.

This clone was counted once. J is TRBJ2-7 and V is TRBV29-1; weak D call: TRBD1 (6 bases). This CDR3 contains 12 residues. Germline loops: CDR1 SQVTM, CDR2 ANQGSEA. V was pared by 7 bases and J by 2 bases, with 12 bases between. The chain's CDR3 is CSAQGSAYEQYF. The CDR3 nucleotides read TGCAGCGCACAGGGCTCGGCCTACGAGCAGTACTTC.

The rearrangement links TRBV7-9 to TRBJ1-1; perhaps TRBD1 as D (6 bases). The germline gives CDR1 SEHNR, CDR2 FQNEAQ (reference sequence). Trimming removed 7 bases from V and 2 bases from J, with 17 bases in between. This CDR3 comprises 15 residues. This chain's CDR3 is CASTTSGGGNTEAFF. CDR3 coding DNA: TGTGCCAGCACCACTTCGGGGGGCGGTAACACTGAAGCTTTCTTT.

The CDR3 bases are TGTGCCAGCAGCTTAGGTGGTGGACAGGACCACGAGCAGTACTTC. Protein product: CASSLGGGQDHEQYF. This chain links TRBV11-3 with TRBJ2-7; 7 nucleotides line up with TRBD1. This CDR3 region has 15 residues. Germline-derived CDR1 and CDR2 are SGHNT and YENEEA. The V segment lost 1 base and the J segment 5 bases; nucleotides outside the gene matches: 8. Complete variable domain (other parts from reference TRBV11-3 and TRBJ2-7): EAGVVQSPRYKIIEKKQPVAFWCNPISGHNTLYWYLQNLGQGPELLIRYENEEAVDDSQLPKDRFSAERLKGVDSTLKIQPAELGDSAVYLCASSLGGGQDHEQYFGPGTRLTVT.

The chain couples TRBV11-2 to TRBJ2-1, with TRBD1 matching over 8 bases. The CDR3 is 15 residues long. CDR1 and CDR2 (germline): SGHAT, FQNNGV. After removal of 5 bases from V and 2 bases from J, the junction contained 5 bases not matched to a gene. CDR3 sequence (DNA): TGTGCCAGCAGCCCCGGACAGGGAGCCTACAATGAGCAGTTCTTC. It is translated as CASSPGQGAYNEQFF. Together with reference TRBV11-2 and TRBJ2-1, the CDR3 gives the full variable domain: EAGVAQSPRYKIIEKRQSVAFWCNPISGHATLYWYQQILGQGPKLLIQFQNNGVVDDSQLPKDRFSAERLKGVDSTLKIQPAKLEDSAVYLCASSPGQGAYNEQFFGPGTRLTVL.